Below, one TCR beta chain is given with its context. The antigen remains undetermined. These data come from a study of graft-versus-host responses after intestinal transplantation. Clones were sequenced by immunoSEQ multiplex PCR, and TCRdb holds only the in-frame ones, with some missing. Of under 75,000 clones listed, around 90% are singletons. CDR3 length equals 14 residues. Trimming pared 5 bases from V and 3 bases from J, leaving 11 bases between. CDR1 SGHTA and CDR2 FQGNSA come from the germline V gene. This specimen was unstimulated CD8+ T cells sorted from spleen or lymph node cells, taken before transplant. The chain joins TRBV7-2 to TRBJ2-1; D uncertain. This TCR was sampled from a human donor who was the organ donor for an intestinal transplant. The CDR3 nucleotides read TGTGCCAGCAGCCCCTGGCTAGACTACAATGAGCAGTTCTTC. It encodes CASSPWLDYNEQFF.